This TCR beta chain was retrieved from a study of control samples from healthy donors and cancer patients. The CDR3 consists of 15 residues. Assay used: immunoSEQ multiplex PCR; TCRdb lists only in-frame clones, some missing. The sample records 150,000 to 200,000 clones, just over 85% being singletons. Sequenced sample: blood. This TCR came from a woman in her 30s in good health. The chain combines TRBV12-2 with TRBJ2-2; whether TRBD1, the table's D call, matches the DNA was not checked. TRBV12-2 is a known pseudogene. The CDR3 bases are TGTGCAAGTCGCTTAGCGAGGCAGGGCCTAGGGGAGCTGTTTTTT. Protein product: CASRLARQGLGELFF.